This T cell receptor (beta chain) was sequenced for a study of T-cell memory formation after mild COVID-19. Study findings and constraints: Later expanders leaned toward CD4+, whereas clones contracting from day 15 to 85 were balanced CD4/CD8.

From 5'RACE with constant-segment primers came TCR alpha and TCR beta cDNA libraries that carried sample barcodes and UMIs. Using its own MiXCR run on the 5' RACE reads, TCRdb lists one record per CDR3 protein. The sample lists 270,000 or so distinct CDR3 sequences; roughly 18% were seen once. This clonotype was observed a few times. Its antigen is still unknown. With 2 bases clipped from V and 4 bases from J, the junction kept 11 bases outside the gene matches. This CDR3 comprises 16 residues. Germline CDR1 and CDR2: GTSNPN and SVGIG (reference sequence). The sequencing input was PBMCs or a T cell subset sorted from them (not recorded which). This chain joins TRBV30 and TRBJ2-1; TRBD1 agrees at 7 bases. This receptor was taken from a man aged 18 to 29 who had mild COVID-19 (a few samples of this study predate the infection). Cell type and time point are not known. CDR3 amino acids: CAWSRSWDSIYNEQFF. The CDR3 DNA reads as TGTGCCTGGAGTCGATCTTGGGACAGTATATACAATGAGCAGTTCTTC.